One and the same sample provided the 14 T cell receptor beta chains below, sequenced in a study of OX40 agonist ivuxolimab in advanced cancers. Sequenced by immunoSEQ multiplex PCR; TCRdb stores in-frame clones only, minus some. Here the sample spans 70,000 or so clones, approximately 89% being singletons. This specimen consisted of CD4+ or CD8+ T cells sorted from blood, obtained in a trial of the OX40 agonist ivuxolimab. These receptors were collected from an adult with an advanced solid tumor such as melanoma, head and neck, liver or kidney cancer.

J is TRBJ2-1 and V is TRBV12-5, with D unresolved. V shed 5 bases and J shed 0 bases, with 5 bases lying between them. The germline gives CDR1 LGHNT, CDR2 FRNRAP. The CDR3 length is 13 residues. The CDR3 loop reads CASGPGSYNEQFF. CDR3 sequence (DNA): TGTGCTAGTGGTCCCGGCTCCTACAATGAGCAGTTCTTC.

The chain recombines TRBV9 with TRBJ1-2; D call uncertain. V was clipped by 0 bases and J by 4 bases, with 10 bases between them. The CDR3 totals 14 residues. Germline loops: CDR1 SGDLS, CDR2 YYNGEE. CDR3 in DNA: TGTGCCAGCAGCGTAGTTCCGGGTCCCTATGGCTACACCTTC. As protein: CASSVVPGPYGYTF. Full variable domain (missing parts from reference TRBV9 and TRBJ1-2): DSGVTQTPKHLITATGQRVTLRCSPRSGDLSVYWYQQSLDQGLQFLIQYYNGEERAKGNILERFSAQQFPDLHSELNLSSLELGDSALYFCASSVVPGPYGYTFGSGTRLTVV.

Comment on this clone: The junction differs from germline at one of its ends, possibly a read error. CDR3 sequence reads: CASSPSAAGGPGEQFF. CDR3 sequence (DNA): TGTGCTAGCAGCCCCTCCGCGGCGGGAGGGCCGGGTGAGCAGTTCTTC. This sequence joins TRBV7-7 and TRBJ2-1; 9 bases map to TRBD2. Germline loops: CDR1 SSHAT, CDR2 FNYEAQ (reference sequence). This CDR3 region has 16 residues.

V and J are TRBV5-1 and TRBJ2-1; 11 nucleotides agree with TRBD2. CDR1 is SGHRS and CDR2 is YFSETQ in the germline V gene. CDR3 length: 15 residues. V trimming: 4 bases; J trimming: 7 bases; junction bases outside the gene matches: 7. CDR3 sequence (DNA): TGCGCCAGCAGCGTTAGCGGGAGGGCCGAAAATGAGCAGTTCTTC. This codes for CASSVSGRAENEQFF.

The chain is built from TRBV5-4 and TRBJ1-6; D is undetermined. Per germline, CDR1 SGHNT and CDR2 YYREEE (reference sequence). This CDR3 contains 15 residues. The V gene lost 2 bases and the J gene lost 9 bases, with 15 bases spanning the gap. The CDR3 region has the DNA TGTGCCAGCAGCTTCCCCGGGATTAGTGGTTCACCCCTCCACTTT. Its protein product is CASSFPGISGSPLHF.

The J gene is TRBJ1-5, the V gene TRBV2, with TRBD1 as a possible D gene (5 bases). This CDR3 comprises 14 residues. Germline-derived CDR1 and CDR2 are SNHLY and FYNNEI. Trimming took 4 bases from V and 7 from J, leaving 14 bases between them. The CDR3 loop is CASSATGGGQPQHF. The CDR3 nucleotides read TGTGCCAGCAGTGCAACGGGCGGGGGGCAGCCCCAGCATTTT.

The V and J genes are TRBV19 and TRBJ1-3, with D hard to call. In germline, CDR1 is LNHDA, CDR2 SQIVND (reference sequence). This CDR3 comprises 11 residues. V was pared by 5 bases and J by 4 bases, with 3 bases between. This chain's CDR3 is CASSPGNTIYF. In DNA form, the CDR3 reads TGTGCCAGTAGTCCGGGAAACACCATATATTTT.

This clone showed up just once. CDR3 sequence: CASSAGTGNGEQFF. In DNA, the CDR3 is TGTGCCAGCAGCGCAGGGACAGGGAATGGGGAGCAGTTCTTC. The chain joins TRBV9 to TRBJ2-1, with 9 bases matching TRBD1. Germline assignment: CDR1 SGDLS and CDR2 YYNGEE. Germline trimming cut 3 bases from V and 10 bases from J; bases unmatched to any gene: 8. The CDR3 runs to 14 residues.

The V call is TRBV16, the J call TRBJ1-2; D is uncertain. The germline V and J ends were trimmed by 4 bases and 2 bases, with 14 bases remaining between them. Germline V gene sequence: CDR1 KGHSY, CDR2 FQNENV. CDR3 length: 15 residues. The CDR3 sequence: CASSPRGGINYGYTF. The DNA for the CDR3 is TGTGCCAGCAGCCCCCGAGGAGGGATCAACTATGGCTACACCTTC.

Here the CDR3 reads CASSSGEGRSTDTQYF. DNA for the CDR3: TGTGCCAGCAGCTCCGGGGAGGGGCGGAGCACAGATACGCAGTATTTT. The J gene is TRBJ2-3, the V gene TRBV11-3, with 7 bases identical to TRBD2. The CDR3 covers 16 residues. CDR1 is SGHNT and CDR2 is YENEEA in the germline V gene. J gave up 0 bases and V 4 bases, and 7 bases lay outside the gene matches.

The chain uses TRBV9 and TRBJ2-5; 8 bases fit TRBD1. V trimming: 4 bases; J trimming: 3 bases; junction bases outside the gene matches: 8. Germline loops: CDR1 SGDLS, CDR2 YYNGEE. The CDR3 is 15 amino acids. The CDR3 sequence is CASSPLPGGEETQYF. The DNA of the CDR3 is TGTGCCAGCAGCCCTCTCCCAGGGGGCGAAGAGACCCAGTACTTC.

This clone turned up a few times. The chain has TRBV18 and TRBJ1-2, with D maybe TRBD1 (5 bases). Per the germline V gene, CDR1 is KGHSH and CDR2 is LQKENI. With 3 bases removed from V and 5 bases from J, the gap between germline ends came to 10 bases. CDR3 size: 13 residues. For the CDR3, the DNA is TGTGCCAGCTCACCCGGGACTCCTTATGGCTACACCTTC. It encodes CASSPGTPYGYTF.

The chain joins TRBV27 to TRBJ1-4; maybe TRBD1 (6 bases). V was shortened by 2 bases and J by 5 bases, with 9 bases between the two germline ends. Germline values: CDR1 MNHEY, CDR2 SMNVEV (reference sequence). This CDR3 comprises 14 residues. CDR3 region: CASSLLGANEKLFF. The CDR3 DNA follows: TGTGCCAGCAGTTTACTGGGGGCCAATGAAAAACTGTTTTTT.

The CDR3 region has the DNA TGTGCCAGTACTAGACAGGGGGCGAGCACCGGGGAGCTGTTTTTT. Translation gives CASTRQGASTGELFF. The chain is built from TRBV7-2 and TRBJ2-2, with 10 bases lining up with TRBD1. Germline lookup yields CDR1 SGHTA and CDR2 FQGNSA. The CDR3 totals 15 residues. The ends lost 9 bases at V and 4 bases at J; junction bases unmatched: 8.